This is a list of T cell receptor beta chains from one sample in a study of OX40 agonist ivuxolimab in advanced cancers. Generated by immunoSEQ multiplex PCR, the TCRdb table keeps only in-frame clones and is missing some. In the table there are approximately 44,000 clones, approximately 86% of which are singletons. The sample was CD4+ or CD8+ T cells sorted from blood, taken in a trial of the OX40 agonist ivuxolimab. Receptors were obtained from an adult with an advanced solid tumor such as melanoma, head and neck, liver or kidney cancer. The CDR3 runs from the conserved cysteine through the conserved F or W. The D gene is left open where the match is weak. A clone size is listed for some rows: how often the clone was seen (once, few, many), or a class if it is expanded.

j_call: TRBJ2-3; d_call: NA; v_call: TRBV7-2; clone_size: NA; cdr3_nt: TGTGCCAGCAGCTTAGGACTAGTGGGGGGCCACACAGATACGCAGTATTTT; cdr3_aa: CASSLGLVGGHTDTQYF
j_call: TRBJ2-2; d_call: NA; v_call: TRBV6-5; clone_size: once; cdr3_nt: TGTGCCAGCGAGGGGGGCATGCCAGGCGGGGAGCTGTTTTTT; cdr3_aa: CASEGGMPGGELFF
j_call: TRBJ2-3; d_call: TRBD2; v_call: TRBV13; clone_size: NA; cdr3_nt: TGTGCCAGCACCTTTAGTGGGGGGGGCACAGATACGCAGTATTTT; cdr3_aa: CASTFSGGGTDTQYF
j_call: TRBJ2-2; d_call: NA; v_call: TRBV18; clone_size: NA; cdr3_nt: TGTGCCAGCTCACCACCGAGACTAGTGTTAACCGGGGAGCTGTTTTTT; cdr3_aa: CASSPPRLVLTGELFF
j_call: TRBJ2-4; d_call: NA; v_call: TRBV10-3; clone_size: NA; cdr3_nt: TGTGCCATCAGTGAGGGAAATATTCAGTACTTC; cdr3_aa: CAISEGNIQYF
j_call: TRBJ1-6; d_call: NA; v_call: TRBV4-2; clone_size: NA; cdr3_nt: TGTGCCAGCAGCCAAGGAGGGGGGTCACCCCTCCACTTT; cdr3_aa: CASSQGGGSPLHF
j_call: TRBJ2-1; d_call: TRBD2; v_call: TRBV9; clone_size: NA; cdr3_nt: TGTGCCAGCAGCGCGGGGGGGATTGAGCAGTTCTTC; cdr3_aa: CASSAGGIEQFF
j_call: TRBJ2-7; d_call: NA; v_call: TRBV29-1; clone_size: NA; cdr3_nt: TGCAGCGTTGCTGGCAGATACTACGAGCAGTACTTC; cdr3_aa: CSVAGRYYEQYF
j_call: TRBJ1-2; d_call: NA; v_call: TRBV11-1; clone_size: NA; cdr3_nt: TGTGCCAGCAGCCAATCTCGGGCCGGGGGATATGGCTACACCTTC; cdr3_aa: CASSQSRAGGYGYTF
j_call: TRBJ1-1; d_call: NA; v_call: TRBV2; clone_size: NA; cdr3_nt: TGTGCCAGCAGTGAAGAAGCCCGGAGCGTGGGGAACACTGAAGCTTTCTTT; cdr3_aa: CASSEEARSVGNTEAFF
j_call: TRBJ2-7; d_call: NA; v_call: TRBV10-3; clone_size: few; cdr3_nt: TGTGCCATCAGTGAGGCGGCCTCTTACGAGCAGTACTTC; cdr3_aa: CAISEAASYEQYF
j_call: TRBJ2-1; d_call: TRBD1; v_call: TRBV19; clone_size: few; cdr3_nt: TGTGCCAGTAGTATAGATCCTGGGACAGGCAATGAGCAGTTCTTC; cdr3_aa: CASSIDPGTGNEQFF
j_call: TRBJ1-5; d_call: NA; v_call: TRBV28; clone_size: NA; cdr3_nt: TGTGCCAGCAGTTTCCCCCCCAATCAGCCCCAGCATTTT; cdr3_aa: CASSFPPNQPQHF
j_call: TRBJ2-3; d_call: NA; v_call: TRBV27; clone_size: NA; cdr3_nt: TGTGCCAGCAGTTTATCGGACATCACAGATACGCAGTATTTT; cdr3_aa: CASSLSDITDTQYF
j_call: TRBJ2-1; d_call: NA; v_call: TRBV9; clone_size: NA; cdr3_nt: TGTGCCAGCAGCGTAGGGAGTGGGGGAACCTACAATGAGCAGTTCTTC; cdr3_aa: CASSVGSGGTYNEQFF
j_call: TRBJ1-2; d_call: NA; v_call: TRBV29-1; clone_size: once; cdr3_nt: TGCAGCGTTGAAGATCGTGAAGGGAGAAACTATGGCTACACCTTC; cdr3_aa: CSVEDREGRNYGYTF
j_call: TRBJ2-7; d_call: NA; v_call: TRBV10-2; clone_size: NA; cdr3_nt: TGCGCCAGCAGTGAGGGGGGTGTGGGGGAGCAGTACTTC; cdr3_aa: CASSEGGVGEQYF
j_call: TRBJ2-5; d_call: TRBD1; v_call: TRBV15; clone_size: NA; cdr3_nt: TGTGCCACCAGCAGATCCGGGACAGGGGGCGAAGAGACCCAGTACTTC; cdr3_aa: CATSRSGTGGEETQYF
j_call: TRBJ2-3; d_call: NA; v_call: TRBV11-2; clone_size: NA; cdr3_nt: TGTGCCAGCAGCCCCCCGAACACAGATACGCAGTATTTT; cdr3_aa: CASSPPNTDTQYF
j_call: TRBJ1-1; d_call: TRBD1; v_call: TRBV4-1; clone_size: NA; cdr3_nt: TGCGCCAGCAGCCAAGGAGGGGGCCCCGGCACTGAAGCTTTCTTT; cdr3_aa: CASSQGGGPGTEAFF
j_call: TRBJ2-7; d_call: NA; v_call: TRBV13; clone_size: once; cdr3_nt: TGTGCCAGCAGCTACGGGAGCCCCGGCGAGCAGTACTTC; cdr3_aa: CASSYGSPGEQYF
j_call: TRBJ1-1; d_call: NA; v_call: TRBV27; clone_size: NA; cdr3_nt: TGTGCCAGCAGTGTGGACATTGGCACTGAAGCTTTCTTT; cdr3_aa: CASSVDIGTEAFF
j_call: TRBJ2-7; d_call: NA; v_call: TRBV2; clone_size: once; cdr3_nt: TGTGCCAGCATTAACCTCACCTACGAGCAGTACTTC; cdr3_aa: CASINLTYEQYF
j_call: TRBJ2-7; d_call: TRBD2; v_call: TRBV19; clone_size: NA; cdr3_nt: TGTGCCAGTAGTATCGGGCTAGCGGGGACCTCCTACGAGCAGTACTTC; cdr3_aa: CASSIGLAGTSYEQYF
j_call: TRBJ2-5; d_call: NA; v_call: TRBV6-5; clone_size: NA; cdr3_nt: TGTGCCAGCACCGCGGAGGGGGGAGAGACCCAGTACTTC; cdr3_aa: CASTAEGGETQYF
j_call: TRBJ1-1; d_call: NA; v_call: TRBV27; clone_size: NA; cdr3_nt: TGTGCCAGCAGTTTCTCAGCGAACACTGAAGCTTTCTTT; cdr3_aa: CASSFSANTEAFF
j_call: TRBJ1-5; d_call: TRBD1; v_call: TRBV2; clone_size: NA; cdr3_nt: TGTGCCAGCAGTGATGGGACAGGGGGTAGCAATCAGCCCCAGCATTTT; cdr3_aa: CASSDGTGGSNQPQHF
j_call: TRBJ1-5; d_call: NA; v_call: TRBV6-5; clone_size: few; cdr3_nt: TGTGCCAGCAGTTACTCATCCACGGGCAATCAGCCCCAGCATTTT; cdr3_aa: CASSYSSTGNQPQHF
j_call: TRBJ2-1; d_call: TRBD1; v_call: TRBV27; clone_size: NA; cdr3_nt: TGTGCCAGCAGTTTAGGGACAGGGAATGAGCAGTTCTTC; cdr3_aa: CASSLGTGNEQFF
j_call: TRBJ2-2; d_call: NA; v_call: TRBV27; clone_size: NA; cdr3_nt: TGTGCCAGTTTTGAGAGGTACTTGGGCGCGAACACCGGGGAGCTGTTTTTT; cdr3_aa: CASFERYLGANTGELFF
j_call: TRBJ2-7; d_call: TRBD1; v_call: TRBV5-5; clone_size: NA; cdr3_nt: TGTGCCAGCAGCTTGGAGTTATTGGGACAGGGCAACGACGAGCAGTACTTC; cdr3_aa: CASSLELLGQGNDEQYF
j_call: TRBJ2-1; d_call: NA; v_call: TRBV11-2; clone_size: NA; cdr3_nt: TGTGCCAGCAGCTTAATTTTTGAGCAGTTCTTC; cdr3_aa: CASSLIFEQFF
j_call: TRBJ2-5; d_call: NA; v_call: TRBV7-3; clone_size: NA; cdr3_nt: TGTGCCAGCAGCTTATCCCTACAAGAGACCCAGTACTTC; cdr3_aa: CASSLSLQETQYF
j_call: TRBJ2-1; d_call: NA; v_call: TRBV6-5; clone_size: once; cdr3_nt: TGTGCCAGCAGCAATTCAATATCCTACAATGAGCAGTTCTTC; cdr3_aa: CASSNSISYNEQFF
j_call: TRBJ2-5; d_call: NA; v_call: TRBV6-5; clone_size: NA; cdr3_nt: TGTGCCAGCAGTTACATACAGGGGAGGGCAGAGACCCAGTACTTC; cdr3_aa: CASSYIQGRAETQYF
j_call: TRBJ2-1; d_call: NA; v_call: TRBV2; clone_size: NA; cdr3_nt: TGTGCCAGCATGGGGAGGATGAACGATGAGCAGTTCTTC; cdr3_aa: CASMGRMNDEQFF
j_call: TRBJ2-5; d_call: NA; v_call: TRBV6-5; clone_size: NA; cdr3_nt: TGTGCCAGCACCTCCCCCCCGTTAGAGACCCAGTACTTC; cdr3_aa: CASTSPPLETQYF
j_call: TRBJ2-5; d_call: TRBD2; v_call: TRBV2; clone_size: NA; cdr3_nt: TGTGCCAGCAGCCCGGCCGGATGGGGGGGGGATCAAGAGACCCAGTACTTC; cdr3_aa: CASSPAGWGGDQETQYF
j_call: TRBJ1-1; d_call: TRBD1; v_call: TRBV29-1; clone_size: NA; cdr3_nt: TGCAGCGTGGGACAGGGATTGAACACTGAAGCTTTCTTT; cdr3_aa: CSVGQGLNTEAFF
j_call: TRBJ1-5; d_call: NA; v_call: TRBV21-1; clone_size: NA; cdr3_nt: TGTGCCAGCAGCAAAGAGCGGGGAGGGGGTAGTGGCAATCAGCCCCAGCATTTT; cdr3_aa: CASSKERGGGSGNQPQHF
j_call: TRBJ1-2; d_call: TRBD1; v_call: TRBV5-4; clone_size: NA; cdr3_nt: TGTGCCAGCAGGTTGACAGGGGGCTCCTATGGCTACACCTTC; cdr3_aa: CASRLTGGSYGYTF
j_call: TRBJ2-1; d_call: NA; v_call: TRBV6-5; clone_size: NA; cdr3_nt: TGTGCCAGCAGTTACGGGGGCGCCCACAATGAGCAGTTCTTC; cdr3_aa: CASSYGGAHNEQFF
j_call: TRBJ2-4; d_call: NA; v_call: TRBV29-1; clone_size: NA; cdr3_nt: TGCAGCGTCACTCTAGACTCCAAAAACATTCAGTACTTC; cdr3_aa: CSVTLDSKNIQYF
j_call: TRBJ2-7; d_call: NA; v_call: TRBV6-5; clone_size: NA; cdr3_nt: TGTGCCAGCAGCTCCCTCCTCTACGAGCAGTACTTC; cdr3_aa: CASSSLLYEQYF
j_call: TRBJ2-7; d_call: TRBD2; v_call: TRBV9; clone_size: medium-sized; cdr3_nt: TGTGCCAGCAGCCCTGGGACTAGTCAGTACGAGCAGTACTTC; cdr3_aa: CASSPGTSQYEQYF
j_call: TRBJ1-5; d_call: NA; v_call: TRBV28; clone_size: NA; cdr3_nt: TGTGCCAGCGCCCCGCTCGGGGGGGTAGGTGGGCAGCCCCAGCATTTT; cdr3_aa: CASAPLGGVGGQPQHF
j_call: TRBJ1-2; d_call: NA; v_call: TRBV27; clone_size: NA; cdr3_nt: TGTGCCAGCAGTTTTTTGGGGGCAAATGGCTACACCTTC; cdr3_aa: CASSFLGANGYTF
j_call: TRBJ2-5; d_call: NA; v_call: TRBV5-6; clone_size: NA; cdr3_nt: TGTGCCAGCAGCTTGGGGGTGGGCGAGACCCAGTACTTC; cdr3_aa: CASSLGVGETQYF
j_call: TRBJ1-2; d_call: TRBD1; v_call: TRBV4-2; clone_size: once; cdr3_nt: TGTGCCAGCAGCCAAGGGCCGGGACAGGGGCCCCATAACTATGGCTACACCTTC; cdr3_aa: CASSQGPGQGPHNYGYTF
j_call: TRBJ1-2; d_call: NA; v_call: TRBV19; clone_size: NA; cdr3_nt: TGTGCCAGTAGTATCGACGCCCCCTACTATGGCTACACCTTC; cdr3_aa: CASSIDAPYYGYTF